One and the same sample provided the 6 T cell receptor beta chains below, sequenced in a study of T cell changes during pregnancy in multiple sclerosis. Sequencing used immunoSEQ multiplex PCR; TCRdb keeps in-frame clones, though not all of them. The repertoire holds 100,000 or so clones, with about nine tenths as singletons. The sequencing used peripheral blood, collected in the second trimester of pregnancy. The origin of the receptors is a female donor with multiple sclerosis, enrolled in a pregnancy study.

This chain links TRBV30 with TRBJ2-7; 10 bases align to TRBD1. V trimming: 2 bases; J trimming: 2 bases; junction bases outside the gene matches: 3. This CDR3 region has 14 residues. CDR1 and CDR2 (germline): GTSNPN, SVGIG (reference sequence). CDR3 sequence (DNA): TGTGCCTGGAGTCCCGGGACAGGGGCCTACGAGCAGTACTTC. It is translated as CAWSPGTGAYEQYF.

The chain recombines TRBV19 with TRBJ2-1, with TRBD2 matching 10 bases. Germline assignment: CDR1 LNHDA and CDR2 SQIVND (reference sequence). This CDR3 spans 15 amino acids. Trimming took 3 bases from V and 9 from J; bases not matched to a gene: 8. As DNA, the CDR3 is TGTGCCAGTAGTATTGAGCGGGAGGGCGTACCTGAGCAGTTCTTC. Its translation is CASSIEREGVPEQFF.

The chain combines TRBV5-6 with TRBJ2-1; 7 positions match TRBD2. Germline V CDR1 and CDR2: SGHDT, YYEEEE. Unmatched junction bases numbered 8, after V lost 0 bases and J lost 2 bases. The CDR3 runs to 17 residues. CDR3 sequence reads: CASSLEGTIPAYNEQFF. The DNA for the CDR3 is TGTGCCAGCAGCTTGGAGGGGACTATTCCCGCCTACAATGAGCAGTTCTTC.

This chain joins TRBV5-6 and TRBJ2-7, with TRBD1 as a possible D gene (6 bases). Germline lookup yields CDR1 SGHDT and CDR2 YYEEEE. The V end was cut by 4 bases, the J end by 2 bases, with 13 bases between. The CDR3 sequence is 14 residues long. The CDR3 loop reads CASSLRGITYEQYF. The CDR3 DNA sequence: TGTGCCAGCAGCCTAAGGGGGATCACCTACGAGCAGTACTTC.

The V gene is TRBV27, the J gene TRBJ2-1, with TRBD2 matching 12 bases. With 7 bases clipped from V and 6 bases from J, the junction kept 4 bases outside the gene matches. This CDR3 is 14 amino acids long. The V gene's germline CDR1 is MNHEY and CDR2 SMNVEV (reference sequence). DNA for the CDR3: TGTGCCAGCATTCCTAGCGGGAGGGCCAATGAGCAGTTCTTC. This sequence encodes CASIPSGRANEQFF.

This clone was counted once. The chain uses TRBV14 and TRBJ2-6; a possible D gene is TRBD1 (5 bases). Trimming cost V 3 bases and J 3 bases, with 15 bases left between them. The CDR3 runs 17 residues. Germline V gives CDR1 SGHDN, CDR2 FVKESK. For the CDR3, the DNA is TGTGCCAGCAGCCATCTCCAGGGTGTTGTTGGGGCCAACGTCCTGACTTTC. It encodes CASSHLQGVVGANVLTF.